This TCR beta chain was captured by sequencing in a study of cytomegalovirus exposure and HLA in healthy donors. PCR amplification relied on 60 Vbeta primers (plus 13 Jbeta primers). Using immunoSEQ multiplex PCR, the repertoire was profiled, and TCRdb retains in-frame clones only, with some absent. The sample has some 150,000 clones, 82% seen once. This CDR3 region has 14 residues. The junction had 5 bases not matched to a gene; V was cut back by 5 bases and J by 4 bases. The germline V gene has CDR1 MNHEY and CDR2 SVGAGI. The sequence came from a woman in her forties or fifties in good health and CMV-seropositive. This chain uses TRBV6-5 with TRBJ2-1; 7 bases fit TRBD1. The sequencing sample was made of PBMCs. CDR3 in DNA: TGTGCCAGCAGTACGGGACAGATTTACAATGAGCAGTTCTTC. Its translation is CASSTGQIYNEQFF.